One sample yielded the 28 T cell receptor beta chains listed below, sequenced in a study of blood T cells in healthy people across ages. The second PCR ran roughly 6 to 11 cycles with a sample-barcoded 5' primer and J-beta primers. TCRdb reprocessed the 5' RACE reads via MiXCR and lists one record per CDR3 protein. This sample yields roughly 800,000 distinct CDR3 sequences, of which around 36% are seen a single time; around 13% belongs to the top ten. Sequencing was done on a sample of blood. These receptors all stem from a man aged 18 to 35 in good health.

This rearrangement joins TRBV12-3 or TRBV12-4 to TRBJ1-5; 9 nucleotides align to TRBD1. CDR3 length: 15 amino acids. V lost 6 bases to trimming and J lost 2 bases; unmatched junction nucleotides: 5. The CDR3 sequence: CASSYDRGGNQPQHF. CDR3 nucleotides: TGTGCCAGCAGCTACGACAGGGGGGGCAATCAGCCCCAGCATTTT.

This clonotype was observed a few times. V gene TRBV6-1 combines with J gene TRBJ1-4; the D gene is possibly TRBD1 (6 bases). The CDR3 length is 14 residues. V shed 6 bases and J shed 6 bases, with 14 bases lying between them. Germline V gene lookup returns CDR1 MNHNS and CDR2 SASEGT. CDR3 sequence reads: CASSPPGHHEKLFF. The CDR3 nucleotides are TGTGCCAGCAGCCCTCCGGGACACCATGAAAAACTGTTTTTT.

There are a few counts of this clonotype. V usage is TRBV6-5 and J usage is TRBJ2-7, with unresolved D. The CDR3 totals 12 residues. Trimming removed 6 bases from V and 3 bases from J, with 9 bases in between. From germline, CDR1 is MNHEY and CDR2 SVGAGI. The CDR3 nucleotides read TGTGCCAGCAGAAACAGTGGCTACGAGCAGTACTTC. It encodes CASRNSGYEQYF.

This clonotype was seen a handful of times. The chain couples TRBV29-1 to TRBJ1-4, with 9 bases that match TRBD1. With 6 bases clipped from V and 4 bases from J, the junction kept 3 bases outside the gene matches. Germline CDR1 SQVTM, CDR2 ANQGSEA. The CDR3 has 13 amino acids. This chain's CDR3 is CSVGTGLNEKLFF. The DNA for the CDR3 is TGCAGCGTAGGGACAGGGCTTAATGAAAAACTGTTTTTT.

This chain uses TRBV9 with TRBJ2-3; D is perhaps TRBD2 (5 bases). The V end was cut by 8 bases, the J end by 3 bases, with 16 bases between. This CDR3 contains 14 residues. CDR1 is SGDLS, CDR2 YYNGEE, per germline. Written as DNA, the CDR3 is TGTGCCAGTGGTCTAGGGAGCGGTACAGATACGCAGTATTTT. Residues: CASGLGSGTDTQYF.

The rearrangement uses TRBV11-2 and TRBJ2-2; the D gene is possibly TRBD2 (7 bases). The CDR3 totals 17 residues. Trimming removed 5 bases at V and 3 bases at J, with 19 bases between. Per the germline V gene, CDR1 is SGHAT and CDR2 is FQNNGV. The CDR3 loop reads CASSRQRGGYDTGELFF. The CDR3 region has the DNA TGTGCCAGCAGCAGGCAGAGGGGGGGCTACGACACCGGGGAGCTGTTTTTT.

This clonotype was observed a handful of times. The chain couples TRBV4-3 to TRBJ2-1; TRBD2 might be the D (6 bases). V dropped 4 bases and J dropped 0 bases, with 13 bases sitting between them. CDR1 LGHNA and CDR2 YSLEER come from the germline V gene. The CDR3 sequence is 16 residues long. The CDR3 here is CASSRGTYSSYNEQFF. Here the CDR3 DNA reads TGCGCCAGCAGCCGCGGGACTTATAGCTCCTACAATGAGCAGTTCTTC.

This clonotype has just a few counts. The chain carries TRBV4-3 and TRBJ2-1, with D unresolved. The V gene's germline CDR1 is LGHNA and CDR2 YSLEER. CDR3 length equals 15 residues. Trimming took off 4 bases at V and 0 bases at J, with 10 bases between the two ends. The CDR3 sequence is CASSLLTGSYNEQFF. The CDR3 DNA follows: TGCGCCAGCAGCCTCCTGACTGGCTCCTACAATGAGCAGTTCTTC.

The chain has TRBV7-9 and TRBJ1-2; tentatively, D is TRBD1 (6 bases). Deletions cut 4 bases from V and 7 bases from J, with 13 bases between. The CDR3 is 13 residues long. From germline, CDR1 is SEHNR and CDR2 FQNEAQ (reference sequence). CDR3 nucleotide sequence: TGTGCCAGCAGCTCTACAGGGTCGGGTGGCTACACCTTC. This codes for CASSSTGSGGYTF.

The V call is TRBV25-1, the J call TRBJ1-4; TRBD1 aligns across 7 bases. The CDR3 length is 14 residues. Germline CDR1 MGHDK, CDR2 SYGVNS. V shed 3 bases and J 7 bases; nucleotides not matched to a gene: 5. The DNA for the CDR3 is TGTGCCAGCAGTGAGGAGGGGGCGGGTGAAAAACTGTTTTTT. Translating it yields CASSEEGAGEKLFF.

The genes are TRBV4-2 and TRBJ1-2, with D hard to call. This CDR3 has 15 residues. From germline, CDR1 is LGHNA and CDR2 YNFKEQ. The germline V and J ends were trimmed by 0 bases and 6 bases, with 14 bases remaining between them. CDR3 DNA sequence: TGTGCCAGCAGCCAAGATCCGGCGGACCATCATGGCTACACCTTC. Protein product: CASSQDPADHHGYTF.

This clonotype was seen a single time. A read error may explain this, as a much larger clone is one base away. The chain carries TRBV20-1 and TRBJ2-1, with 11 bases fitting TRBD2. The J call could be wrong; TRBJ2-7 is a better fit for the DNA end. CDR1 DFQATT and CDR2 SNEGSKA come from the germline V gene (reference sequence). The CDR3 is 17 amino acids. The CDR3 region is CSARVASGGTNYNEQYF. The CDR3 DNA reads TGCAGTGCTAGAGTAGCTAGCGGGGGGACTAACTACAATGAGCAGTACTTC.

This clonotype was seen only a few times. The chain combines TRBV7-6 with TRBJ1-1; the match to TRBD1 covers 10 bases. The CDR3 is 17 residues long. V lost 5 bases to trimming and J lost 4 bases; unmatched junction nucleotides: 13. Germline V gene sequence: CDR1 SGHVS, CDR2 FNYEAQ. The CDR3 DNA reads TGTGCCAGCAGCCCCCGGGACAGGGGCTTGTCAGGCACTGAAGCTTTCTTT. This encodes CASSPRDRGLSGTEAFF.

The chain carries TRBV6-6 and TRBJ1-3, with a weak D call TRBD1 (5 bases). Germline V CDR1 and CDR2: MNHNY, SVGAGI (reference sequence). This CDR3 region has 17 residues. Trimming pared 7 bases from V and 0 bases from J, leaving 19 bases between. CDR3 loop: CASTERGGLSSGNTIYF. CDR3 nucleotide sequence: TGTGCCAGCACCGAAAGGGGCGGGTTGAGCTCTGGAAACACCATATATTTT.

This clonotype was counted between two and nine times. One junction end disagrees with the germline gene, perhaps due to a read error. The chain carries TRBV19 and TRBJ1-2; no firm D call. Germline V CDR1 and CDR2: LNHDA, SQIVND (reference sequence). This CDR3 contains 15 residues. The CDR3 loop reads CASSMTDGVHYGYTF. In DNA form, the CDR3 reads TGTGCCAGCAGTATGACGGACGGGGTTCACTATGGCTACACCTTC.

This chain uses TRBV12-3 or TRBV12-4 with TRBJ1-5; maybe TRBD1 (6 bases). The V end was cut by 5 bases, the J end by 1 base, with 9 bases between. The CDR3 spans 14 residues. The CDR3 sequence is CASSGTRSNQPQHF. The CDR3 DNA reads as TGTGCCAGCAGTGGGACACGGAGCAATCAGCCCCAGCATTTT.

The table lists this clonotype with many counts. V and J are TRBV5-1 and TRBJ2-3, with 7 bases that match TRBD1. The CDR3 length is 17 residues. V gave up 2 bases and J gave up 3 bases; unmatched junction bases: 12. CDR1 and CDR2 from the germline V gene are SGHRS and YFSETQ. The CDR3 DNA reads as TGCGCCAGCAGCTTCACGGTGGTACAGGGGAGTACAGATACGCAGTATTTT. Protein: CASSFTVVQGSTDTQYF.

DNA of the CDR3: TGTGCCAGCAGCCGTCAACCGGGACAGGTTAAAAGGTCGGCCTACGAGCAGTACTTC. Protein: CASSRQPGQVKRSAYEQYF. This chain uses TRBV6-2 or TRBV6-3 with TRBJ2-7, with TRBD1 matching 8 bases. Germline V CDR1 and CDR2: MNHEY, SVGEGT. The CDR3 loop spans 19 amino acids. V lost 6 bases and J lost 2; bases outside the gene matches: 21.

This clonotype has ten or more counts. This chain links TRBV7-2 with TRBJ1-1; TRBD1 might be the D (6 bases). Trimming removed 0 bases at V and 0 bases at J, with 8 bases between. Germline assignment: CDR1 SGHTA and CDR2 FQGNSA. CDR3 length: 15 amino acids. The CDR3 bases are TGTGCCAGCAGCTTAGCAGGGGGGGTGAACACTGAAGCTTTCTTT. Its translation: CASSLAGGVNTEAFF.

V and J are TRBV3-1 and TRBJ1-5; 7 bases are shared with TRBD1. In germline, CDR1 is LGHDT, CDR2 YNNKEL (reference sequence). CDR3 length equals 19 residues. The V gene end was trimmed by 5 bases and the J gene end by 0 bases; junction bases not matched to a gene: 16. The CDR3 is CASSFSADRVGDSNQPQHF. CDR3 sequence (DNA): TGTGCCAGCAGCTTCTCTGCCGACAGGGTAGGGGATAGCAATCAGCCCCAGCATTTT.

About this clonotype: A much larger clone sits a single nucleotide away, making a read error possible. The chain links TRBV29-1 to TRBJ2-1, with 9 bases that match TRBD1. The CDR3 totals 15 residues. Germline CDR1 SQVTM, CDR2 ANQGSEA. The DNA of the CDR3 is TGCAGCGTCCATTTATTACAGGGGGCATACACTGAGCAGTTCTTC. Its translation is CSVHLLQGAYTEQFF.

The V call is TRBV19, the J call TRBJ2-7; TRBD1 agrees at 11 bases. After removal of 5 bases from V and 6 bases from J, the junction contained 3 bases not matched to a gene. Germline V gene lookup returns CDR1 LNHDA and CDR2 SQIVND (reference sequence). This CDR3 has 13 amino acids. The CDR3 spells CASSPGQGAEQYF. DNA of the CDR3: TGTGCCAGTAGTCCCGGACAGGGGGCCGAGCAGTACTTC. The whole variable domain, filled in from reference TRBV19 and TRBJ2-7, reads DGGITQSPKYLFRKEGQNVTLSCEQNLNHDAMYWYRQDPGQGLRLIYYSQIVNDFQKGDIAEGYSVSREKKESFPLTVTSAQKNPTAFYLCASSPGQGAEQYFGPGTRLTVT.

The V gene is TRBV15, the J gene TRBJ1-1; D gene ambiguous. V dropped 1 base and J dropped 1 base, with 4 bases sitting between them. Germline V gene data show CDR1 as LNHNV and CDR2 as YYDKDF (reference sequence). This CDR3 is 13 amino acids long. The CDR3 reads CATSRAGNTEAFF. DNA for the CDR3: TGTGCCACCAGCAGAGCGGGGAACACTGAAGCTTTCTTT.

In this sample, this clonotype turned up a few times. The chain uses TRBV28 and TRBJ2-1, with 9 bases identical to TRBD2. Germline V gene data show CDR1 as MDHEN and CDR2 as SYDVKM. CDR3 length: 15 amino acids. The V gene end was trimmed by 7 bases and the J gene end by 5 bases; junction bases not matched to a gene: 9. In DNA, the CDR3 is TGTGCCAGCACCTTTAGCGGGGGCGGTAACAATGAGCAGTTCTTC. Protein: CASTFSGGGNNEQFF.

This clonotype was seen more than once but under ten times. The CDR3 nucleotides read TGCGCCAGCAGCTTGGAGGGGGGCCTGGTCCGGGAGCTGTTTTTT. It encodes CASSLEGGLVRELFF. The chain joins TRBV5-1 to TRBJ2-2; possibly TRBD1 or TRBD2 for D (6 bases each). The V gene's germline CDR1 is SGHRS and CDR2 YFSETQ. The CDR3 extends over 15 amino acids. V was shortened by 0 bases and J by 9 bases, with 15 bases between the two germline ends.

The chain is built from TRBV20-1 and TRBJ2-5; D not certain. CDR3 length equals 14 residues. Germline CDR1 DFQATT, CDR2 SNEGSKA (reference sequence). CDR3 in DNA: TGCAGAGTCCATAGAGGATGTTGTGACAATGAGCAGTACTTC. It is translated as CRVHRGCCDNEQYF.

This clonotype was counted between two and nine times. V gene TRBV6-2 or TRBV6-3 combines with J gene TRBJ2-5; D call uncertain. V was cut by 2 bases and J by 7 bases, with 17 bases left in between. This CDR3 has 15 residues. CDR1 MNHEY and CDR2 SVGEGT come from the germline V gene. The CDR3 loop is CASSYSSGAGRTQYF. CDR3 sequence (DNA): TGTGCCAGCAGTTACAGCTCGGGCGCCGGAAGGACCCAGTACTTC.

Regarding this clonotype: This may come from a read error, since a much larger clone is one base off. The chain is built from TRBV5-1 and TRBJ2-7; the D gene is possibly TRBD2 (6 bases). Germline-derived CDR1 and CDR2 are SGHRS and YFSETQ. The V end lost 4 bases, the J end lost 1 base, and 12 bases lay between the germline ends. The CDR3 has 14 residues. CDR3 bases: TGCGCCAGCAGCGTGGGACTCGAATCCTACGAGCAGTACTTC. Its translation: CASSVGLESYEQYF.